Described below is a single T cell receptor (beta chain) sequence and its context. This record comes from a study of regulatory T cells in long-lasting Graves disease. Time point defined: persistent/refractory GD, antithyroid drugs over 5 years with positive TRAb. From PBMCs, RNA was extracted and then used to make the TCR library. The CDR3 runs 15 residues. V lost 6 bases, J lost 2 bases, and 11 bases lay in between. TCR beta libraries were built with iRepertoire HTBI primers and Arm-PCR of CDR3 regions. TCRdb passed the multiplex PCR reads through MiXCR, listing each CDR3 protein once. The sample records hundreds of thousands of distinct CDR3 sequences, approximately 31% being singletons.

J is TRBJ1-6 and V is TRBV12-3 or TRBV12-4; maybe TRBD1 (6 bases). The sequence was obtained from a female donor with Graves disease. Material: peripheral blood mononuclear cells (PBMCs), obtained when the disease was refractory, from a patient treated with antithyroid drugs. CDR3: CASSRTEPYNSPLHF. The CDR3 nucleotides are TGTGCCAGCAGCCGGACAGAGCCCTATAATTCACCCCTCCACTTT.